The present T cell receptor beta chain was sequenced within a study of T cell changes during pregnancy in multiple sclerosis. Data came from immunoSEQ multiplex PCR; TCRdb stores just in-frame clones and leaves some out. The sample shows tens of thousands of clones, more than 75% of them seen only once. CDR1 and CDR2 (germline): GTSNPN, SVGIG (reference sequence). This CDR3 contains 15 residues. Trimming took 3 bases from V and 3 from J, leaving 17 bases between them. The material sequenced was CD8+ T cells from peripheral blood mononuclear cells, taken in the third trimester of pregnancy. The genes are TRBV30 and TRBJ1-1; no reliable D call. The sequence derives from a female donor with multiple sclerosis, enrolled in a pregnancy study. The CDR3 nucleotides read TGTGCCTGGAGCCCCGACTGGGCCGGGGACACTGAAGCTTTCTTT. Protein product: CAWSPDWAGDTEAFF.